Given below is one TCR beta chain in context. Using immunoSEQ multiplex PCR, the repertoire was profiled, and TCRdb retains in-frame clones only, with some absent. In the table there are about 180,000 clones, approximately 84% of which are singletons. Germline CDR1 is SGHRS and CDR2 is YFSETQ. This CDR3 spans 14 amino acids. The V end lost 5 bases, the J end lost 1 base, and 11 bases lay between the germline ends. The record originates from a study of blood T cell repertoires in COVID-19. Study background: Acute and convalescent COVID-19 samples came from the United States, Italy and Spain. From T cells, B-cell-depleted T cells, or PBMCs came the material, which was cDNA or gDNA.

The TCR was taken from a human donor in a cohort sampled during active COVID-19. The chain is built from TRBV5-1 and TRBJ2-3, with a possible D match to TRBD2 (6 bases). Sequencing input: peripheral blood. In DNA form, the CDR3 reads TGCGCCAGCAGTGGGGGGACCGGCACAGATACGCAGTATTTT. It translates to CASSGGTGTDTQYF.